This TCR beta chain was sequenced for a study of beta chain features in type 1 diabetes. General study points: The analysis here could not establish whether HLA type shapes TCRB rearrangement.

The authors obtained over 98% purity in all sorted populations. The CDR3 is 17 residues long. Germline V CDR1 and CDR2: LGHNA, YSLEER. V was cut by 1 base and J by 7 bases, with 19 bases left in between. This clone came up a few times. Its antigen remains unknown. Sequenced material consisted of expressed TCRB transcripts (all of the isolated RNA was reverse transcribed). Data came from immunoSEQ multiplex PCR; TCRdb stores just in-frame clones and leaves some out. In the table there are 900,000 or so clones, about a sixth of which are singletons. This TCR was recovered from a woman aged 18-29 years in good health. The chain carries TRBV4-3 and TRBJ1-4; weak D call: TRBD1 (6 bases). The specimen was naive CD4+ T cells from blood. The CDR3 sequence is CASSQAMPQGIFEKLFF. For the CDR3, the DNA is TGCGCCAGCAGCCAAGCGATGCCGCAGGGGATCTTTGAAAAACTGTTTTTT.